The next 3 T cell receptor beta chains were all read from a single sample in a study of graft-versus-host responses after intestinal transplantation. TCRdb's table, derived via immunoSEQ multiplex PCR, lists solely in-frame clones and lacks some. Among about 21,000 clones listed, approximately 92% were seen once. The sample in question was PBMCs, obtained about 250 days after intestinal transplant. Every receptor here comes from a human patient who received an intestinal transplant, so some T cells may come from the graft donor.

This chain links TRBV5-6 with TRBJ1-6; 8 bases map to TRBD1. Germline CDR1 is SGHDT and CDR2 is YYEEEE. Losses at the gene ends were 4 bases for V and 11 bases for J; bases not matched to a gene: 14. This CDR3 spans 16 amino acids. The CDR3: CASSPRRRTGRPPLHF. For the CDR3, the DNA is TGTGCCAGCAGCCCCCGGAGACGGACAGGGAGGCCACCCCTCCACTTT.

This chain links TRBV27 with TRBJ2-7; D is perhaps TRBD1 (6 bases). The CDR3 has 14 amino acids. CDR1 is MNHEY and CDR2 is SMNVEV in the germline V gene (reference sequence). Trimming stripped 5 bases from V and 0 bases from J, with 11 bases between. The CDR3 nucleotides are TGTGCCAGCAGTACAGACAGGAACTCCTACGAGCAGTACTTC. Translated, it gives CASSTDRNSYEQYF.

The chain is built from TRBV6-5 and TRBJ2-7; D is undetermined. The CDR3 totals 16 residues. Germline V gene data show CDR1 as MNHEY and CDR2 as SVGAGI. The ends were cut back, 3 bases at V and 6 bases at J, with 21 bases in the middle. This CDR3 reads CASSYDPDPPTIEQYF. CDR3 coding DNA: TGTGCCAGCAGTTATGATCCGGATCCCCCTACGATCGAGCAGTACTTC.